The 26 T cell receptor beta chains reported below all come from one sample, sequenced in a study of tumor-infiltrating lymphocytes in primary liver carcinoma. Extraction of RNA together with DNA used roughly 19-32 mg of unsorted bulk tissue. Starting from approximately 470 ng of total RNA, TCR beta cDNA was produced with a primer in the constant region. Generation of the TCR beta libraries relied on three nested multiplex PCR rounds using slightly modified ARM-PCR. With TRBV1-TRBV30 forward primers and a C-beta reverse primer, the first two PCR rounds were run for 9 to 10 cycles each. One entry per CDR3 protein, called by TCRdb with MiXCR from the multiplex PCR reads. The sample has some 110,000 distinct CDR3 sequences, around 84% seen once. Sequencing was performed on liver tumor tissue from sampling region 3. Subset here: tumor region T3, left-lateral pole. Source of these receptors: a man aged 40-50 years with primary liver carcinoma and hepatitis B virus infection.

As regards this clonotype: Relative to the germline gene, one junction end is altered; a read error may explain this. This sequence joins TRBV5-4 and TRBJ2-1; TRBD2 might be the D (5 bases). The germline V gene has CDR1 SGHNT and CDR2 YYREEE (reference sequence). The length of the CDR3 is 14 residues. The CDR3 coding sequence is TGTGCCTGCAGAGATTATAGTCGTACTAGTGAGCACTTCTTC. The encoded protein is CACRDYSRTSEHFF.

This clonotype was seen more than once but under ten times. A much larger clone sits a single nucleotide away, making a read error possible. The chain recombines TRBV28 with TRBJ1-1; D is unclear. The germline V gene has CDR1 MDHEN and CDR2 SYDVKM. Between the trimmed V and J ends, which lost 2 bases and 11 bases, there was a span of 21 bases. The CDR3 sequence is 15 residues long. CDR3 amino acids: CASSLGGEALREAFF. In nucleotides, the CDR3 is TGTGCCAGCAGTTTAGGCGGGGAGGCCCTAAGGGAGGCTTTCTTT.

With regard to this clonotype: Germline is not matched at one junction end, which may reflect a read error. The V gene is TRBV29-1, the J gene TRBJ2-2; D could derive from TRBD1 or TRBD2 (6 bases each). The germline CDR1 and CDR2 sequences are SQVTM and ANQGSEA. The CDR3 is 14 residues long. CDR3 sequence (DNA): TGCAGGGTTGCTCTGGAGGGGGATGCCGGGGAGCTGTTTTTT. Translation: CRVALEGDAGELFF.

Regarding this clonotype: The missing conserved phenylalanine or tryptophan at the end of this CDR3 makes a read error likely. As DNA, the CDR3 is TGTGCCAGCAGTGGATACAGGGGTCCTACCTCTGAGGCCAACGTCCTGACTTAC. The encoded protein is CASSGYRGPTSEANVLTY. This chain uses TRBV6-1 with TRBJ2-6; 7 nucleotides agree with TRBD1. CDR1 and CDR2 from the germline V gene are MNHNS and SASEGT. The CDR3 runs to 18 residues.

For this clonotype: A read error may account for a junction end that differs from germline. The rearrangement links TRBV29-1 to TRBJ1-2; D not resolved. Germline V gives CDR1 SQVTM, CDR2 ANQGSEA. The length of the CDR3 is 12 residues. The CDR3 DNA reads as TGCAACGTTGACGACGGAACCTATGGCTACACGTTC. It translates to CNVDDGTYGYTF.

Note on this clonotype: Germline is not matched at one junction end, which may reflect a read error. The chain links TRBV11-1 to TRBJ2-4; 8 bases are shared with TRBD2. This CDR3 comprises 17 residues. In germline, CDR1 is SGHAT, CDR2 FQDESV (reference sequence). The CDR3: CASRFPETSVTENIQYF. CDR3 nucleotide sequence: TGTGCCAGCCGCTTTCCCGAGACTAGCGTGACCGAAAACATTCAGTACTTC.

About this clonotype itself: Sequence at one end of the junction differs from germline and may be a read error. The rearrangement uses TRBV12-3 or TRBV12-4 and TRBJ1-6; 9 bases agree with TRBD1. There are 15 residues in the CDR3. The CDR3 sequence is CASSRTGELNSHLHF. CDR3 DNA sequence: TGTGCCAGCAGTAGGACAGGGGAGTTAAATTCACACCTCCACTTT.

Note on this clonotype: At one end, the junction sequence differs from germline, possibly due to a read error. V is TRBV12-3 or TRBV12-4 and J is TRBJ2-3; TRBD2 agrees at 8 bases. The CDR3 is 15 residues long. The DNA for the CDR3 is TGTGCCTGCAGTCTAACGGGAGGGGAGGGGAATACGCAGTATTTT. This sequence encodes CACSLTGGEGNTQYF.

Concerning this clonotype itself: A read error may be the cause here, since a much bigger clone is one base away. The genes are TRBV5-5 and TRBJ1-4; the match to TRBD1 covers 10 bases. The CDR3 is made up of 15 amino acids. The germline V gene encodes CDR1 SGHKS and CDR2 YYEKEE (reference sequence). Germline trimming cut 4 bases from V and 10 bases from J; bases unmatched to any gene: 10. Written as DNA, the CDR3 is TGTGCCAGCAGCACCGACGGGACAGGGGATGGAAAACTGTTTTTT. Protein product: CASSTDGTGDGKLFF.

As for this clonotype: The germline gene is not matched at one end of the junction; a read error may be the cause. The chain is built from TRBV29-1 and TRBJ2-1; tentatively, D is TRBD2 (6 bases). This CDR3 is built from 13 residues. Germline loops: CDR1 SQVTM, CDR2 ANQGSEA. The CDR3 DNA reads TGCAGCGGGGGGACTGGCAGGTTCAATGAGCTGTTCTTC. Encoded protein: CSGGTGRFNELFF.

This clonotype was counted many times. The rearrangement links TRBV28 to TRBJ1-4, with a possible D match to TRBD1 (5 bases). CDR3 size: 20 residues. The germline gives CDR1 MDHEN, CDR2 SYDVKM. The germline V and J ends were trimmed by 2 bases and 5 bases, with 27 bases remaining between them. CDR3 nucleotides: TGTGCCAGCAGTTTAATAGGTCTGGTGAATACGGGGGTCCAGAATGAAAAACTGTTTTTT. Its protein product is CASSLIGLVNTGVQNEKLFF.

The rearrangement links TRBV6-1 to TRBJ2-3; D remains unclear. The V and J ends lost 7 bases and 4 bases respectively, with 18 bases between them. The CDR3 contains 15 residues. Germline V gene lookup returns CDR1 MNHNS and CDR2 SASEGT. The CDR3 loop is CASTKGSWPADTQYF. The CDR3 nucleotides are TGTGCCAGCACTAAAGGTAGCTGGCCCGCAGATACGCAGTATTTT.

To note about this clonotype: A read error may account for a junction end that differs from germline. The chain has TRBV12-3 or TRBV12-4 and TRBJ2-5, with D possibly TRBD2 on 5 matching bases. The CDR3 covers 14 residues. CDR3 sequence: CTSTSERTGETLYF. The DNA of the CDR3 is TGTACCAGTACTTCAGAGCGTACCGGGGAGACCCTGTACTTC.

The V and J genes are TRBV5-6 and TRBJ1-2; 7 bases agree with TRBD1. The CDR3 loop spans 14 amino acids. Germline V gene lookup returns CDR1 SGHDT and CDR2 YYEEEE. The junction had 10 bases not matched to a gene; V was cut back by 8 bases and J by 3 bases. The CDR3 DNA follows: TGTGCCAGTAGTCGAAACAGGGGCGACTATGGCTACACCTTC. It codes for CASSRNRGDYGYTF.

The table lists this clonotype with many counts. This chain joins TRBV5-1 and TRBJ2-5; no definite D call. V was shortened by 4 bases and J by 4 bases, with 14 bases between the two germline ends. CDR1 SGHRS and CDR2 YFSETQ come from the germline V gene. CDR3 length equals 14 residues. The CDR3 sequence is CASSPRSRRETQYF. CDR3 coding DNA: TGCGCCAGCAGCCCCCGTTCCAGGAGAGAGACCCAGTACTTC.

Worth noting for this clonotype: A single base separates this from a much larger clone, so it may be a read error. The V and J genes are TRBV28 and TRBJ2-7; 7 bases are a match to TRBD2. The CDR3 consists of 13 residues. Germline lookup yields CDR1 MDHEN and CDR2 SYDVKM. CDR3 loop: CASSASGLYEQHF. The CDR3 DNA sequence: TGTGCCAGCAGTGCTAGCGGATTATACGAGCAGCACTTC.

With regard to this clonotype: Germline and junction disagree at one end, which may indicate a read error. This rearrangement joins TRBV14 to TRBJ2-1; D is unclear. The CDR3 loop spans 11 amino acids. Germline CDR1 reads SGHDN; CDR2 reads FVKESK. The CDR3 DNA sequence: TGTGCCAGCAGCCAAGGTGGGAAGCAGTTATTC. This translates into CASSQGGKQLF.

This clonotype was seen just once. One end of the junction does not line up with germline, which may come from a read error. The genes are TRBV24-1 and TRBJ2-4, with D possibly matching TRBD1 (5 bases). CDR1 is KGHDR and CDR2 is SFDVKD in the germline V gene. This CDR3 spans 13 amino acids. CDR3 loop: CATSDSRVNIHYF. In DNA, the CDR3 is TGTGCCACCAGTGACTCCAGGGTAAACATTCACTACTTC.

This clonotype was seen once. The conserved final phenylalanine or tryptophan is absent from the CDR3, which likely points to a read error. This chain links TRBV4-1 with TRBJ1-1; D gene uncertain. Trimming removed 0 bases from V and 7 bases from J, with 12 bases in between. Germline V gene data show CDR1 as MGHRA and CDR2 as YSYEKL. The CDR3 contains 14 residues. The CDR3 DNA reads TGCGCCAGCAGCCAAGACCCGCGGGCGCGTGAAGCTTTCTCT. This codes for CASSQDPRAREAFS.

The gene calls are TRBV6-1 and TRBJ2-4; the match to TRBD1 covers 7 bases. The CDR3 contains 16 residues. Looked up from germline, CDR1 is MNHNS and CDR2 is SASEGT. Trimming took 4 bases from V and 3 from J; bases not matched to a gene: 9. CDR3 in amino acids: CASSVTGALGKNIQYF. CDR3 sequence (DNA): TGTGCCAGCAGTGTCACAGGGGCGTTAGGCAAAAACATTCAGTACTTC.

This sequence joins TRBV30 and TRBJ2-5; perhaps D is TRBD1 or TRBD2 (5 bases each). The CDR3 totals 15 residues. The V end was cut by 4 bases, the J end by 1 base, with 16 bases between. Germline loops: CDR1 GTSNPN, CDR2 SVGIG (reference sequence). The CDR3 DNA is TGTGCCTGGATACGACTAACGGGGACCCAAGAGACCCAGTACTTC. Its translation: CAWIRLTGTQETQYF.

This chain links TRBV7-3 with TRBJ2-3, with 10 positions matching TRBD2. Germline CDR1 reads SGHTA; CDR2 reads FQGTGA. This CDR3 comprises 18 residues. With 5 bases clipped from V and 6 bases from J, the junction kept 17 bases outside the gene matches. The CDR3, as DNA: TGTGCCAGCAGCCCAGGGACTAGCGAGAGGGCCGCACAGGATACGCAGTATTTT. Translated: CASSPGTSERAAQDTQYF.

To note about this clonotype: The junction departs from the called germline gene at one end, perhaps through a read error. The chain employs TRBV11-2 and TRBJ2-5; TRBD2 matches at 7 bases. Germline V gene lookup returns CDR1 SGHAT and CDR2 FQNNGV. The CDR3 totals 14 residues. CDR3 loop: CASCLEVRRGTQYF. DNA of the CDR3: TGTGCCAGCTGCTTAGAGGTGAGGCGGGGGACCCAGTATTTC.

This clonotype was recorded many times. This rearrangement joins TRBV5-1 to TRBJ1-1; 8 bases agree with TRBD1. Trimming took 3 bases from V and 3 from J; bases not matched to a gene: 10. The CDR3 covers 16 residues. CDR1 and CDR2 (germline): SGHRS, YFSETQ. The CDR3 is CASSYDYDRGDTEAFF. The CDR3 DNA sequence: TGCGCCAGCAGCTACGATTACGACAGGGGCGACACTGAAGCTTTCTTT.

As to this clonotype: The junction departs from the called germline gene at one end, perhaps through a read error. The chain couples TRBV6-2 or TRBV6-3 to TRBJ1-1; unclear D gene. Germline V lookup: CDR1 MNHEY, CDR2 SVGEGT. The CDR3 covers 13 residues. The CDR3 protein is CTSSSPLRTEAFF. The CDR3 coding sequence is TGTACCAGTAGTTCCCCCCTTCGTACTGAAGCTTTCTTT.

Concerning this clonotype itself: Mismatch with germline at one junction end may stem from a read error. The chain joins TRBV6-5 to TRBJ2-1, with D possibly matching TRBD2 (5 bases). This CDR3 region has 12 residues. CDR1 and CDR2 from the germline V gene are MNHEY and SVGAGI. The CDR3 reads CAGSRGLDEHFF. In nucleotides, the CDR3 is TGTGCCGGCAGCCGAGGACTCGATGAGCATTTCTTC.